These 27 T cell receptor beta chains originate from one sample sequenced in a study of blood T cell repertoires in COVID-19. Here immunoSEQ multiplex PCR was the method, and the copy in TCRdb shows in-frame clones only, minus some. The profile shows fewer than 450,000 clones, 88% of them singletons. Specimen: peripheral blood. These receptors were obtained from a woman aged 70-85 years with COVID-19, enrolled during active disease.

This sequence joins TRBV19 and TRBJ2-1; possible D gene TRBD1, 7 bases. The CDR3 runs to 15 residues. Germline V gives CDR1 LNHDA, CDR2 SQIVND (reference sequence). The germline V and J ends were trimmed by 5 bases and 6 bases, with 17 bases remaining between them. DNA for the CDR3: TGTGCCAGTAGTGTCGGGGGACAGCCAAGCAATGAGCAGTTCTTC. This encodes CASSVGGQPSNEQFF.

The chain is built from TRBV28 and TRBJ1-2; D is ambiguous. The germline V gene has CDR1 MDHEN and CDR2 SYDVKM. V shed 2 bases and J shed 4 bases, with 8 bases lying between them. The CDR3 spans 13 residues. The DNA of the CDR3 is TGTGCCAGCAGTTTAAGTACGGTCTATGGCTACACCTTC. The encoded protein is CASSLSTVYGYTF.

This clone turned up a few times. V is TRBV9 and J is TRBJ1-3; the D is unclear. V shed 3 bases and J shed 0 bases, with 10 bases lying between them. The CDR3 extends over 15 amino acids. Germline assignment: CDR1 SGDLS and CDR2 YYNGEE. The CDR3 sequence is CASSEQVTSGNTIYF. As DNA, the CDR3 is TGTGCCAGCAGCGAGCAGGTTACCTCTGGAAACACCATATATTTT.

This chain links TRBV6-5 with TRBJ2-2; perhaps TRBD2 as D (5 bases). Trimming pared 6 bases from V and 6 bases from J, leaving 8 bases between. Germline values: CDR1 MNHEY, CDR2 SVGAGI. This CDR3 region has 12 residues. For the CDR3, the DNA is TGTGCCAGCAGGGTTAGCGCCGGGGAGCTGTTTTTT. It yields the protein CASRVSAGELFF.

The chain employs TRBV29-1 and TRBJ2-7; TRBD2 agrees at 9 bases. CDR3 length: 12 amino acids. V was clipped by 6 bases and J by 2 bases; unmatched bases: 2. Germline values: CDR1 SQVTM, CDR2 ANQGSEA. This chain's CDR3 is CSVTSGPYEQYF. The DNA for the CDR3 is TGCAGCGTGACTAGCGGACCCTACGAGCAGTACTTC.

The chain carries TRBV6-6 and TRBJ2-7; the D gene is possibly TRBD2 (5 bases). Trimming removed 6 bases from V and 5 bases from J, with 23 bases in between. Germline-derived CDR1 and CDR2 are MNHNY and SVGAGI (reference sequence). The CDR3 contains 16 residues. The CDR3 here is CASSGPKTLADNEQYF. The CDR3 DNA reads TGTGCCAGCAGCGGACCCAAGACCCTAGCTGACAACGAGCAGTACTTC.

J is TRBJ1-1 and V is TRBV19, with D unclear. This CDR3 is built from 12 residues. V shed 9 bases and J shed 4 bases, with 12 bases lying between them. CDR1 and CDR2 from the germline V gene are LNHDA and SQIVND (reference sequence). This CDR3 reads CARTRRGTEAFF. As DNA, the CDR3 is TGTGCCAGGACTCGGCGGGGCACTGAAGCTTTCTTT. Filled out from reference TRBV19 and TRBJ1-1, the complete variable domain reads DGGITQSPKYLFRKEGQNVTLSCEQNLNHDAMYWYRQDPGQGLRLIYYSQIVNDFQKGDIAEGYSVSREKKESFPLTVTSAQKNPTAFYLCARTRRGTEAFFGQGTRLTVV.

The chain links TRBV3-1 (or the pseudogene TRBV3-2) to TRBJ1-4; 7 bases map to TRBD1. V shed 1 base and J 7 bases; nucleotides not matched to a gene: 18. Per the germline V gene, CDR1 is LGHDT and CDR2 is YNNKEL (reference sequence). CDR3 size: 19 residues. The CDR3 nucleotides are TGTGCCAGCAGCCAAGTTCGAGAGTGGACAGGTCGAGCGGGTGAAAAACTGTTTTTT. Residues: CASSQVREWTGRAGEKLFF.

The genes are TRBV2 and TRBJ2-2; tentative D call: TRBD2 (6 bases). Germline loops: CDR1 SNHLY, CDR2 FYNNEI. This CDR3 has 17 residues. V lost 1 base and J lost 0, with 12 bases in between. The CDR3 is CASSEVGGITNTGELFF. The CDR3 coding sequence is TGTGCCAGCAGTGAAGTGGGGGGAATAACGAACACCGGGGAGCTGTTTTTT.

This clone was observed once. This chain joins TRBV6-1 and TRBJ1-2; maybe TRBD1 (5 bases). The ends were cut back, 1 base at V and 2 bases at J, with 8 bases in the middle. Germline CDR1 reads MNHNS; CDR2 reads SASEGT. The CDR3 has 14 amino acids. The CDR3 spells CASSEDRTNYGYTF. The CDR3 coding sequence is TGTGCCAGCAGTGAAGACAGGACCAACTATGGCTACACCTTC.

This sequence joins TRBV6-2 or TRBV6-3 and TRBJ2-7; 7 bases agree with TRBD1. Losses at the gene ends were 5 bases for V and 3 bases for J; bases not matched to a gene: 10. This CDR3 has 15 amino acids. Germline values: CDR1 MNHEY, CDR2 SVGEGT. The CDR3 bases are TGTGCCAGCAGTGCGTCTACAGGGGTTTACTACGAGCAGTACTTC. Protein sequence: CASSASTGVYYEQYF.

The chain has TRBV28 and TRBJ1-3; D might be TRBD1 (5 bases). Germline CDR1 MDHEN, CDR2 SYDVKM. V was trimmed by 7 bases and J by 2 bases, leaving 18 bases between them. This CDR3 comprises 16 residues. The CDR3 region is CASTGHLGIAGNTIYF. The CDR3 DNA is TGTGCCAGCACAGGACACCTAGGGATAGCTGGAAACACCATATATTTT.

The chain has TRBV5-4 and TRBJ1-4; D is possibly TRBD1 (6 bases). Trimming cost V 2 bases and J 8 bases, with 13 bases left between them. The CDR3 spans 14 residues. Germline V gives CDR1 SGHNT, CDR2 YYREEE (reference sequence). The CDR3, as DNA: TGTGCCAGCAGCTTTAAAGGGGGGGGAGAAAAACTGTTTTTT. This gives the protein CASSFKGGGEKLFF.

The chain employs TRBV4-1 and TRBJ1-1; D call uncertain. CDR3 length: 14 amino acids. The V end lost 5 bases, the J end lost 0 bases, and 10 bases lay between the germline ends. Germline lookup yields CDR1 MGHRA and CDR2 YSYEKL. In DNA, the CDR3 is TGCGCCAGCAGCAAGGAGAGGATGAACACTGAAGCTTTCTTT. Protein: CASSKERMNTEAFF.

The V gene is TRBV21-1, the J gene TRBJ1-1. TRBV21-1 is a pseudogene locus. The length of the CDR3 is 12 residues. Written as DNA, the CDR3 is TGTGTCACAAGGGACTTGAACACTGAAGCTTTCTTT. It specifies CVTRDLNTEAFF.

The genes are TRBV4-3 and TRBJ2-7; tentatively, D is TRBD1 (6 bases). Germline V gene lookup returns CDR1 LGHNA and CDR2 YSLEER. The V end was cut by 4 bases, the J end by 1 base, with 11 bases between. The CDR3 covers 14 residues. CDR3 sequence: CASSLGQGSYEQYF. CDR3 nucleotide sequence: TGCGCCAGCAGCCTGGGGCAGGGGTCCTACGAGCAGTACTTC.

This chain joins TRBV7-8 and TRBJ1-2, with 9 bases matching TRBD1. V dropped 0 bases and J dropped 4; count of bases not matched to a gene: 6. This CDR3 spans 16 amino acids. The germline CDR1 and CDR2 sequences are SGHVS and FQNEAQ. CDR3: CASSLAGQGGGYGYTF. The DNA of the CDR3 is TGTGCCAGCAGCTTAGCGGGACAGGGCGGAGGCTATGGCTACACCTTC.

This clone is a singleton in its sample. This chain joins TRBV2 and TRBJ1-6; 8 bases match TRBD1. From germline, CDR1 is SNHLY and CDR2 FYNNEI. V was clipped by 6 bases and J by 7 bases; unmatched bases: 8. This CDR3 comprises 15 residues. CDR3 in amino acids: CASRELDRENSPLHF. The CDR3 coding sequence is TGTGCCAGCAGAGAGTTGGACAGGGAAAATTCACCCCTCCACTTT.

V is TRBV9 and J is TRBJ2-3, with 14 bases fitting TRBD2. There are 14 residues in the CDR3. The J segment lost 7 bases and the V segment lost 3 bases, leaving 1 base of the junction unmatched. Germline CDR1 reads SGDLS; CDR2 reads YYNGEE. CDR3: CASSGTSGGYTQYF. CDR3 DNA: TGTGCCAGCAGCGGGACTAGCGGGGGGTATACGCAGTATTTT.

This rearrangement joins TRBV5-1 to TRBJ1-5; weak D call: TRBD1 (6 bases). V shed 2 bases and J shed 3 bases, with 15 bases lying between them. This CDR3 spans 16 amino acids. CDR1 and CDR2 (germline): SGHRS, YFSETQ. The CDR3 DNA follows: TGCGCCAGCAGCTTAAACCCAACAGGGACCAATCAGCCCCAGCATTTT. This translates into CASSLNPTGTNQPQHF.

This clone has only one observation. This chain joins TRBV5-1 and TRBJ1-1, with D unresolved. V lost 3 bases, J lost 1 base, and 7 bases lay in between. This CDR3 has 13 residues. Germline V gene sequence: CDR1 SGHRS, CDR2 YFSETQ. CDR3 DNA sequence: TGCGCCAGCAGCTCGGTATCGAACACTGAAGCTTTCTTT. Encoded protein: CASSSVSNTEAFF.

The chain uses TRBV5-6 and TRBJ1-1, with 7 bases identical to TRBD1. The CDR3 sequence is 14 residues long. Germline CDR1 and CDR2: SGHDT and YYEEEE. V lost 4 bases and J lost 7; bases outside the gene matches: 10. CDR3 in DNA: TGTGCCAGCAGCCAAGCCGGGACAGCCAGTGAAGCTTTCTTT. Its protein is CASSQAGTASEAFF.

In its sample, this clone was seen once. V gene TRBV7-2 combines with J gene TRBJ1-6; 10 bases align to TRBD1. CDR1 SGHTA and CDR2 FQGNSA come from the germline V gene. There are 15 residues in the CDR3. V lost 6 bases and J lost 7; bases outside the gene matches: 6. CDR3 loop: CASRFPGQGNSPLHF. CDR3 bases: TGTGCCAGCAGGTTCCCGGGACAGGGGAATTCACCCCTCCACTTT.

This chain connects TRBV27 to TRBJ1-4; D not certain. From germline, CDR1 is MNHEY and CDR2 SMNVEV (reference sequence). The CDR3 contains 14 residues. Between the trimmed V and J ends, which lost 3 bases and 8 bases, there was a span of 13 bases. CDR3 protein: CASSFSPSGEKLFF. CDR3 sequence (DNA): TGTGCCAGCAGTTTTTCACCGTCGGGGGAAAAACTGTTTTTT.

The table lists this clone with a few counts. The chain is built from TRBV11-2 and TRBJ1-1, with 9 bases lining up with TRBD1. The CDR3 extends over 15 amino acids. From germline, CDR1 is SGHAT and CDR2 FQNNGV. V was pared by 1 base and J by 4 bases, with 4 bases of the junction left unmatched. DNA for the CDR3: TGTGCCAGCAGCTTAGGGTACAGGGGGCCCACTGAAGCTTTCTTT. Encoded protein: CASSLGYRGPTEAFF.

The chain combines TRBV27 with TRBJ1-1; D is possibly TRBD1 (6 bases). V dropped 7 bases and J dropped 0 bases, with 12 bases sitting between them. The CDR3 length is 14 residues. Germline V lookup: CDR1 MNHEY, CDR2 SMNVEV (reference sequence). The CDR3 is CASKLGQMNTEAFF. The CDR3 region has the DNA TGTGCCAGCAAGCTCGGACAGATGAACACTGAAGCTTTCTTT.

The chain is built from TRBV13 and TRBJ2-5; 7 bases agree with TRBD1. The CDR3 spans 13 residues. V lost 3 bases, J lost 5 bases, and 3 bases stayed unmatched. Looked up from germline, CDR1 is PRHDT and CDR2 is FYEKMQ (reference sequence). In DNA form, the CDR3 reads TGTGCCAGCAGCTTCGGCAGGGGGGAGACCCAGTACTTC. This codes for CASSFGRGETQYF.